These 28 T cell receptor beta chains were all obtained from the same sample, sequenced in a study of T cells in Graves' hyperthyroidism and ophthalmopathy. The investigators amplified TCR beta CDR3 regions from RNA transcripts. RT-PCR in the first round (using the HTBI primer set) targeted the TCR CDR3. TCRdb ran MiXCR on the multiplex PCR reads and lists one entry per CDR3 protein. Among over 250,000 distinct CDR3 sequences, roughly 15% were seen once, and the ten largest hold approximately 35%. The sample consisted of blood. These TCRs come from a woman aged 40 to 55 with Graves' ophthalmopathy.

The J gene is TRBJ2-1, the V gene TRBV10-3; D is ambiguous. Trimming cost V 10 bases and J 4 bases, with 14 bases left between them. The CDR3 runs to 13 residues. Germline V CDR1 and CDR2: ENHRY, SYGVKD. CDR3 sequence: CATQGTLYNEQFF. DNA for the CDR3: TGTGCCACCCAAGGAACCCTATACAATGAGCAGTTCTTC.

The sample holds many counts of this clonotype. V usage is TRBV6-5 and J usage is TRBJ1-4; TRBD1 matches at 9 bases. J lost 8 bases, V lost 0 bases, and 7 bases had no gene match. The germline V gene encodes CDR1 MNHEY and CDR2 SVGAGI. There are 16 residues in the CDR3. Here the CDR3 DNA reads TGTGCCAGCAGTTACTCAAAGACAGGGGGTAGCGAAAAACTGTTTTTT. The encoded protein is CASSYSKTGGSEKLFF.

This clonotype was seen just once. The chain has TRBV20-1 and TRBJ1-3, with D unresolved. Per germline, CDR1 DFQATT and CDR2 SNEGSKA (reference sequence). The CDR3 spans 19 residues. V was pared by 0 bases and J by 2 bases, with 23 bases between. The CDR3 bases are TGCAGTGCTAGAGATGGTAACTTTATAGGATCCGTGGCTGGAAACACCATATATTTT. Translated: CSARDGNFIGSVAGNTIYF.

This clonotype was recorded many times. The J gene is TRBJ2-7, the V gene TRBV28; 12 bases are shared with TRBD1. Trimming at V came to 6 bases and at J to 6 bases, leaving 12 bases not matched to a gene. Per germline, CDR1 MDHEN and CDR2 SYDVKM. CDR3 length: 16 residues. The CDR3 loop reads CASSLPGQGARGEQYF. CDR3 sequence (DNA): TGTGCCAGCAGCCTACCGGGACAGGGGGCGCGGGGCGAGCAGTACTTC.

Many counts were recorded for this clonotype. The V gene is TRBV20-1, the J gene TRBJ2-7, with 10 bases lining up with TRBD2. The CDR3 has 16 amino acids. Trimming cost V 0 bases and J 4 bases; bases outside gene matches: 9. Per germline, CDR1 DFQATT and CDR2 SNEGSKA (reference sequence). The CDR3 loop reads CSARDWTSGTSYEQYF. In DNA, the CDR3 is TGCAGTGCTAGAGACTGGACTAGCGGCACTAGTTACGAGCAGTACTTC.

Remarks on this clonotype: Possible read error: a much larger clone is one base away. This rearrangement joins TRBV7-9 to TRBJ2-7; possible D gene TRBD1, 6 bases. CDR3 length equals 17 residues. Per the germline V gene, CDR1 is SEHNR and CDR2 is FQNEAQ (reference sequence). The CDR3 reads CTSSPMTGSDLSYEQYF. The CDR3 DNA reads TGTACCAGCAGCCCGATGACAGGTTCCGACCTCTCCTACGAGCAGTACTTC.

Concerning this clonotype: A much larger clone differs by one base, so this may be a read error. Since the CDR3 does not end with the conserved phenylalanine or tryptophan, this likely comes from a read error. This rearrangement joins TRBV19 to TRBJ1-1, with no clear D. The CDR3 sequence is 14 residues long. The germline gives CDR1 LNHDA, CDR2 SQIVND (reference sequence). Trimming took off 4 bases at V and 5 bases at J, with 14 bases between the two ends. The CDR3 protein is CASSTFGPRTEAFL. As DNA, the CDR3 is TGTGCCAGTAGTACCTTCGGGCCGAGGACTGAAGCTTTCCTT.

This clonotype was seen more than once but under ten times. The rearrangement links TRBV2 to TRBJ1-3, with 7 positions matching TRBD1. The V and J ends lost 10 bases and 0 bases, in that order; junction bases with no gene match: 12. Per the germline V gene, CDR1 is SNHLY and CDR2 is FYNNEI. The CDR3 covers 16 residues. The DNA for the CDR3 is TGTGCCATCAGGACAGGAGGAATCTCCTCTGGAAACACCATATATTTT. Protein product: CAIRTGGISSGNTIYF.

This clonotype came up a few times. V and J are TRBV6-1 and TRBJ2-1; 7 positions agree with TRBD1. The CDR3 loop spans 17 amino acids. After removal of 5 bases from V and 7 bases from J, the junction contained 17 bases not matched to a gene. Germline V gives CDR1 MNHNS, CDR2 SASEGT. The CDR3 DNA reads TGTGCCAGCAGTTATGGCCGAGGGGGCTATATTATTAATGAGCAGTTCTTC. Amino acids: CASSYGRGGYIINEQFF.

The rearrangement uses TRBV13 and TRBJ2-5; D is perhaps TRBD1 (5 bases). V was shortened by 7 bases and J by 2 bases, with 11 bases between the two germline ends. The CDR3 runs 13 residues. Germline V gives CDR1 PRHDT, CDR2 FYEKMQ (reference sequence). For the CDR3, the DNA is TGTGCCAGCACCCCGACAGAGCAAGAGACCCAGTACTTC. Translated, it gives CASTPTEQETQYF.

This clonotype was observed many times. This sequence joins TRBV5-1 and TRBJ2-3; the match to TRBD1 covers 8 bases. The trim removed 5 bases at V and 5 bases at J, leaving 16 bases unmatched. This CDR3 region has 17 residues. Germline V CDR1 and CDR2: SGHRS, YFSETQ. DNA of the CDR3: TGCGCCAGCAGATCACTCCCTACCAGGGGGCTCGGAGATACGCAGTATTTT. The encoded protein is CASRSLPTRGLGDTQYF.

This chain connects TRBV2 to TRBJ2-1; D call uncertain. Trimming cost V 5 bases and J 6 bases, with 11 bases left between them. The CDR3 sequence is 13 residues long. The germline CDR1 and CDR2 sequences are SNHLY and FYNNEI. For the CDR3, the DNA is TGTGCCAGCAGTAGGGATTCGGTCAATGAGCAGTTCTTC. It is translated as CASSRDSVNEQFF.

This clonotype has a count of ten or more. This chain's CDR3 is CASSQGNQRQHF. The CDR3 DNA reads TGTGCCAGCAGCCAAGGTAATCAGCGGCAGCATTTT. This chain uses TRBV3-1 with TRBJ1-5; no clear D. CDR1 and CDR2 (germline): LGHDT, YNNKEL (reference sequence). The CDR3 spans 12 residues. Trimming stripped 1 base from V and 13 bases from J, with 11 bases between.

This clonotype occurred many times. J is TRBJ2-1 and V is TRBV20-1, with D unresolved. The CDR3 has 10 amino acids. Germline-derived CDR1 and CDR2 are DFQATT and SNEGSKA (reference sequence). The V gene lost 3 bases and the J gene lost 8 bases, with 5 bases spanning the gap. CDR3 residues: CSARDYEQFF. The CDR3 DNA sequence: TGCAGTGCTAGGGATTATGAGCAGTTCTTC.

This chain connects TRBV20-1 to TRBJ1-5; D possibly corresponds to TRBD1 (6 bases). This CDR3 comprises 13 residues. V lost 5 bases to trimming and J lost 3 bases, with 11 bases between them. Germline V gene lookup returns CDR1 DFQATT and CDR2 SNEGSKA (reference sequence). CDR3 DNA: TGCAGTGCTTTCCAGGGGCCCAATCAGCCCCAGCATTTT. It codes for CSAFQGPNQPQHF.

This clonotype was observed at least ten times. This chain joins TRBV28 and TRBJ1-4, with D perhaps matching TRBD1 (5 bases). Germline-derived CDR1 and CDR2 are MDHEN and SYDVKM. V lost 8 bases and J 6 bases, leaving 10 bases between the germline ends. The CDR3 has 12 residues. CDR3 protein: CASLGGYEKLFF. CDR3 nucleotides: TGTGCCAGCCTGGGGGGATATGAAAAACTGTTTTTT.

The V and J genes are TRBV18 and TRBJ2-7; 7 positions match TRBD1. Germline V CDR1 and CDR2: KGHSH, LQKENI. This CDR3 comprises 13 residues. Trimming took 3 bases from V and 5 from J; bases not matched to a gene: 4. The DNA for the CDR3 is TGTGCCAGCTCACCGGGACAGCTCAACGAGCAGTACTTC. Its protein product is CASSPGQLNEQYF. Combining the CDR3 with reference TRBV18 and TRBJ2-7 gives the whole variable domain NAGVMQNPRHLVRRRGQEARLRCSPMKGHSHVYWYRQLPEEGLKFMVYLQKENIIDESGMPKERFSAEFPKEGPSILRIQQVVRGDSAAYFCASSPGQLNEQYFGPGTRLTVT.

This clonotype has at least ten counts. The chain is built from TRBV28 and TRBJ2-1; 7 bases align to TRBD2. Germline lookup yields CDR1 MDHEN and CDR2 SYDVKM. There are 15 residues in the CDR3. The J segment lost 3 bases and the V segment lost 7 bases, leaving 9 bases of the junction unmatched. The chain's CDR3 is CASTASGTLYNEQFF. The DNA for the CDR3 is TGTGCCAGCACCGCCAGCGGGACCCTCTACAATGAGCAGTTCTTC.

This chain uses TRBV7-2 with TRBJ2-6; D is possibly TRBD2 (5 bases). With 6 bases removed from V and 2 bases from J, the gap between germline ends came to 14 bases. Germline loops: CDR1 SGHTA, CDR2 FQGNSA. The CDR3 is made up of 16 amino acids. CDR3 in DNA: TGTGCCAGCAGTTTTGGAAGGGAGCCTGGGGCCAACGTCCTGACTTTC. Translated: CASSFGREPGANVLTF.

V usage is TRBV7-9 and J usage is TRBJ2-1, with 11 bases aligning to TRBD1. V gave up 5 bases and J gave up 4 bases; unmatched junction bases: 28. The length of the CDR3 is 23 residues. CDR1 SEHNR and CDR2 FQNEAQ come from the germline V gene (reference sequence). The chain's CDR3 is CASSGRRDRGYSPTSGKYNEQFF. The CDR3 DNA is TGTGCCAGCAGCGGGAGACGGGACAGGGGGTACTCACCGACTAGCGGAAAATACAATGAGCAGTTCTTC.

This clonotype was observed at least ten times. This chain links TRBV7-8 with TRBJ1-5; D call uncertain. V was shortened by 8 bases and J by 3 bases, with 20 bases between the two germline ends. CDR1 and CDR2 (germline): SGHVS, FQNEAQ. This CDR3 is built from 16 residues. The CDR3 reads CASYPYAVALNQPQHF. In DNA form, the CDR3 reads TGTGCCAGCTACCCATATGCCGTGGCCCTCAATCAGCCCCAGCATTTT.

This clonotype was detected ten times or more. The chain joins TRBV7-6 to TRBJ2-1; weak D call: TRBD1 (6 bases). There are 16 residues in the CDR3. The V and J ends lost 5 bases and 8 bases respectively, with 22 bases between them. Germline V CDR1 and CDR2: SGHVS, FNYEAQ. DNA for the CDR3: TGTGCCAGCAGCCCAATAACGGGCAGGGGCAGGCATGAGCAGTTCTTC. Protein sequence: CASSPITGRGRHEQFF.

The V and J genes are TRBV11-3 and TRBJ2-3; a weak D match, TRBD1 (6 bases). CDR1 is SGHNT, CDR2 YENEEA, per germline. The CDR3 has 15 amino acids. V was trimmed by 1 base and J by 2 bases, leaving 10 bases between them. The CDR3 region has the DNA TGTGCCAGCAGCTTAGTCAGGGGCTTCACAGATACGCAGTATTTT. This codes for CASSLVRGFTDTQYF.

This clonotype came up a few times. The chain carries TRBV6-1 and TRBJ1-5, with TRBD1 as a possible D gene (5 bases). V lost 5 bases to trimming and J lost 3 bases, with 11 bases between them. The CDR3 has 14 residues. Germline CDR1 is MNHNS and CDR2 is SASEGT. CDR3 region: CASSPDGTNQPQHF. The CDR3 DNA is TGTGCCAGCAGTCCCGATGGGACCAATCAGCCCCAGCATTTT.

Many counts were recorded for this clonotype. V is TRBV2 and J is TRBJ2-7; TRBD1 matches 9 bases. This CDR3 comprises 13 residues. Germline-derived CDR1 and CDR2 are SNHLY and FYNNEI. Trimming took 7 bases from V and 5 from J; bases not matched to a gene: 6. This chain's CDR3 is CASTWDRVHEQYF. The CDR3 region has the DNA TGTGCCAGCACCTGGGACAGGGTACACGAGCAGTACTTC. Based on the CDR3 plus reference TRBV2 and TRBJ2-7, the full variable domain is EPEVTQTPSHQVTQMGQEVILRCVPISNHLYFYWYRQILGQKVEFLVSFYNNEISEKSEIFDDQFSVERPDGSNFTLKIRSTKLEDSAMYFCASTWDRVHEQYFGPGTRLTVT.

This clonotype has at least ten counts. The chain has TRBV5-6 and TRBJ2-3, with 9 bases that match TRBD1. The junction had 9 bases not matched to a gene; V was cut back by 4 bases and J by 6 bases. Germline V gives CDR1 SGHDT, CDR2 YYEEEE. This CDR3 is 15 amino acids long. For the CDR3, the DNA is TGTGCCAGCAGCGTGACGGGACAGGGTTGGGATACGCAGTATTTT. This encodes CASSVTGQGWDTQYF.

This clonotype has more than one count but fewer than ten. The CDR3 DNA is TGCAGTGCCCCGTCCGGGACGGCATTTGGCTACACCTTC. It is translated as CSAPSGTAFGYTF. The chain recombines TRBV20-1 with TRBJ1-2; D may be TRBD1 (5 bases). CDR1 and CDR2 (germline): DFQATT, SNEGSKA (reference sequence). The length of the CDR3 is 13 residues. The V gene lost 6 bases and the J gene lost 7 bases, with 18 bases spanning the gap.

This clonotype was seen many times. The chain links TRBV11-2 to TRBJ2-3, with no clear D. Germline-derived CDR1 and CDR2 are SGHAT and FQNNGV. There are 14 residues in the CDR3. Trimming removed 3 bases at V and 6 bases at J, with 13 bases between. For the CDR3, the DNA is TGTGCCAGCAGCTTCCTCGCGATTCGGGATACGCAGTATTTT. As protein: CASSFLAIRDTQYF.